The next 10 T cell receptor beta chains were all read from a single sample in a study of blood T cell repertoires in COVID-19. Clones were sequenced by immunoSEQ multiplex PCR, and TCRdb holds only the in-frame ones, with some missing. The data hold about 93,000 clones, with 90% observed a single time. The sequenced sample was peripheral blood. The origin of the receptors is a human donor with active COVID-19. The donor label of this sample is uncertain.

Only a few counts were recorded for this clone. The V gene is TRBV27, the J gene TRBJ1-1; D gene unclear. Per the germline V gene, CDR1 is MNHEY and CDR2 is SMNVEV (reference sequence). The CDR3 has 12 residues. Trimming shortened V by 8 bases and J by 0 bases, and 7 bases separated the two germline ends. The CDR3 nucleotides are TGTGCCAGCTGGCAGGTGAACACTGAAGCTTTCTTT. Protein product: CASWQVNTEAFF.

The chain uses TRBV15 and TRBJ1-1; D remains unclear. This CDR3 has 12 residues. The V end lost 6 bases, the J end lost 3 bases, and 8 bases lay between the germline ends. The germline gives CDR1 LNHNV, CDR2 YYDKDF (reference sequence). This CDR3 reads CATRLGDTEAFF. The CDR3 DNA follows: TGTGCCACCAGACTCGGGGACACTGAAGCTTTCTTT.

The chain recombines TRBV7-9 with TRBJ1-6, with D perhaps TRBD1 (5 bases). Trimming removed 2 bases from V and 14 bases from J, with 7 bases in between. The germline V gene encodes CDR1 SEHNR and CDR2 FQNEAQ (reference sequence). The CDR3 is 11 amino acids. CDR3 sequence (DNA): TGTGCCAGCAGCTTATCGGACACCCTCCACTTT. Its translation: CASSLSDTLHF.

In DNA, the CDR3 is TGCAGTGCTAGTACCGGGAATCGGTACTTC. Translated, it gives CSASTGNRYF. The chain joins TRBV20-1 to TRBJ2-7; tentatively, D is TRBD2 (5 bases). The CDR3 length is 10 residues. Germline assignment: CDR1 DFQATT and CDR2 SNEGSKA (reference sequence). Trimming cost V 3 bases and J 12 bases, with 12 bases left between them.

The genes are TRBV6-2 or TRBV6-3 and TRBJ2-4; 7 bases are a match to TRBD1. This CDR3 comprises 16 residues. The V and J ends lost 2 bases and 0 bases, in that order; junction bases with no gene match: 4. Germline V lookup: CDR1 MNHEY, CDR2 SVGEGT. The CDR3 sequence is CASSYTGALAKNIQYF. The CDR3 region has the DNA TGTGCCAGCAGTTACACAGGGGCCTTAGCCAAAAACATTCAGTACTTC.

This chain uses TRBV5-1 with TRBJ1-2; 11 positions match TRBD1. Per the germline V gene, CDR1 is SGHRS and CDR2 is YFSETQ. This CDR3 is 13 amino acids long. The V gene end was trimmed by 4 bases and the J gene end by 6 bases; junction bases not matched to a gene: 2. The CDR3 loop is CASSPGQGDGYTF. The CDR3 nucleotides read TGCGCCAGCAGCCCGGGACAGGGGGATGGCTACACCTTC.

The chain links TRBV9 to TRBJ1-2; the D gene is possibly TRBD1 (5 bases). CDR3 length: 14 residues. From germline, CDR1 is SGDLS and CDR2 YYNGEE. V gave up 3 bases and J gave up 6 bases, with 15 bases separating them. Written as DNA, the CDR3 is TGTGCCAGCAGCGCGGAGGGTTGGGGGAATGGCTACACCTTC. This encodes CASSAEGWGNGYTF.

This clone was detected only a few times. The rearrangement links TRBV6-2 or TRBV6-3 to TRBJ1-6; TRBD1 is a possible D gene (6 bases). Per germline, CDR1 MNHEY and CDR2 SVGEGT. V was cut by 4 bases and J by 7 bases, with 11 bases left in between. The CDR3 runs 14 residues. The CDR3 loop reads CASSSTGRNSPLHF. The CDR3 nucleotides are TGTGCCAGCAGTTCCACAGGGCGCAATTCACCCCTCCACTTT.

The chain links TRBV18 to TRBJ2-3, with TRBD2 matching 8 bases. V lost 5 bases, J lost 6 bases, and 10 bases stayed unmatched. Germline CDR1 KGHSH, CDR2 LQKENI. This CDR3 has 15 residues. CDR3 region: CASSANGGAGDTQYF. The DNA for the CDR3 is TGTGCCAGCTCAGCGAACGGGGGGGCAGGCGATACGCAGTATTTT.

This chain links TRBV15 with TRBJ1-3; D is unclear. Germline CDR1 reads LNHNV; CDR2 reads YYDKDF (reference sequence). V gave up 5 bases and J gave up 0 bases, with 14 bases separating them. The CDR3 loop spans 16 amino acids. This CDR3 reads CATSAAPGPSGNTIYF. CDR3 DNA: TGTGCCACCAGCGCAGCTCCAGGCCCCTCTGGAAACACCATATATTTT.